A selection of T cell receptor beta chains follows, all from one sample in a study of cytomegalovirus exposure and HLA in healthy donors. The repertoire was sequenced with immunoSEQ multiplex PCR; TCRdb's copy has only in-frame clones and lacks some. The sample lists approximately 190,000 clones, roughly 76% occurring once. The sequenced sample consisted of PBMCs. All receptors come from a woman under 40 in good health and CMV-seropositive. The CDR3 runs from the conserved cysteine through the conserved F or W. A D gene is named only where the DNA matches it firmly. Size is omitted from some rows. Given values are once, few, many or a class for expanded clones.

cdr3_aa: CASSLSSLYSNQPQHF; cdr3_nt: TGTGCCAGCAGCTTAAGTAGTCTTTATAGCAATCAGCCCCAGCATTTT; d_call: -; v_call: TRBV28; j_call: TRBJ1-5; clone_size: -
cdr3_aa: CAWSSGGDSKNIQYF; cdr3_nt: TGTGCCTGGAGTTCCGGGGGGGATTCCAAAAACATTCAGTACTTC; d_call: TRBD2; v_call: TRBV30; j_call: TRBJ2-4; clone_size: -
cdr3_aa: CASRSAGAGQETQYF; cdr3_nt: TGTGCCAGCAGATCCGCCGGAGCCGGCCAAGAGACCCAGTACTTC; d_call: -; v_call: TRBV6-1; j_call: TRBJ2-5; clone_size: -
cdr3_aa: CASSQEGGVSYNEQFF; cdr3_nt: TGCGCCAGCAGCCAAGAGGGGGGAGTGTCCTACAATGAGCAGTTCTTC; d_call: -; v_call: TRBV4-1; j_call: TRBJ2-1; clone_size: -
cdr3_aa: CASSLATGEAFF; cdr3_nt: TGTGCCAGCAGCTTGGCGACGGGTGAAGCTTTCTTT; d_call: -; v_call: TRBV5-6; j_call: TRBJ1-1; clone_size: -
cdr3_aa: CASSSRGSSYNEQFF; cdr3_nt: TGTGCCAGCAGTTCCCGGGGGAGCTCCTACAATGAGCAGTTCTTC; d_call: -; v_call: TRBV27; j_call: TRBJ2-1; clone_size: -
cdr3_aa: CASSYEVGGNTGELFF; cdr3_nt: TGTGCCAGCAGTTACGAGGTGGGAGGGAACACCGGGGAGCTGTTTTTT; d_call: -; v_call: TRBV6-5; j_call: TRBJ2-2; clone_size: -
cdr3_aa: CASSLRVSSYEQYF; cdr3_nt: TGTGCCAGCAGCCTGCGGGTAAGCTCCTACGAGCAGTACTTC; d_call: -; v_call: TRBV13; j_call: TRBJ2-7; clone_size: -
cdr3_aa: CASSPRRGGQETQYF; cdr3_nt: TGTGCCAGCAGCCCGCGTCGGGGGGGCCAAGAGACCCAGTACTTC; d_call: TRBD2; v_call: TRBV6-6; j_call: TRBJ2-5; clone_size: -
cdr3_aa: CASSFPGGGETQYF; cdr3_nt: TGTGCCAGCAGCTTCCCCGGGGGAGGGGAGACCCAGTACTTC; d_call: TRBD2; v_call: TRBV7-2; j_call: TRBJ2-5; clone_size: -
cdr3_aa: CASSLGQTHNEKLFF; cdr3_nt: TGTGCCAGCAGCCTTGGACAGACGCATAATGAAAAACTGTTTTTT; d_call: -; v_call: TRBV11-2; j_call: TRBJ1-4; clone_size: -
cdr3_aa: CASSLEFGKAGGYTF; cdr3_nt: TGCGCCAGCAGCTTGGAGTTCGGCAAAGCGGGTGGCTACACCTTC; d_call: -; v_call: TRBV5-1; j_call: TRBJ1-2; clone_size: once
cdr3_aa: CASSVDSTLGKLFF; cdr3_nt: TGTGCCAGCAGCGTTGACAGTACCTTGGGAAAACTGTTTTTT; d_call: -; v_call: TRBV7-2; j_call: TRBJ1-4; clone_size: few
cdr3_aa: CASSFPGLAGKGDTQYF; cdr3_nt: TGTGCCAGCAGTTTCCCGGGACTAGCGGGAAAGGGAGATACGCAGTATTTT; d_call: TRBD2; v_call: TRBV28; j_call: TRBJ2-3; clone_size: -
cdr3_aa: CASNLPGLSSYEQYF; cdr3_nt: TGTGCCAGCAATCTCCCGGGACTTAGCTCCTACGAGCAGTACTTC; d_call: -; v_call: TRBV28; j_call: TRBJ2-7; clone_size: -
cdr3_aa: CAISERLAGGYNEQFF; cdr3_nt: TGTGCCATCAGTGAACGACTAGCGGGAGGATACAATGAGCAGTTCTTC; d_call: TRBD2; v_call: TRBV10-3; j_call: TRBJ2-1; clone_size: -
cdr3_aa: CASSPAQYNSPLHF; cdr3_nt: TGTGCCAGCTCACCCGCTCAGTATAATTCACCCCTCCACTTT; d_call: -; v_call: TRBV18; j_call: TRBJ1-6; clone_size: once
cdr3_aa: CASSQGQRASGNTIYF; cdr3_nt: TGTGCCAGCAGCCAGGGACAGAGGGCTTCTGGAAACACCATATATTTT; d_call: TRBD1; v_call: TRBV11-3; j_call: TRBJ1-3; clone_size: -
cdr3_aa: CAWSPGGSGRSPLHF; cdr3_nt: TGTGCCTGGAGTCCAGGGGGTAGCGGACGTTCACCCCTCCACTTT; d_call: TRBD1; v_call: TRBV30; j_call: TRBJ1-6; clone_size: -
cdr3_aa: CASSTDTSYGYTF; cdr3_nt: TGTGCCAGCAGCACGGACACCAGCTATGGCTACACCTTC; d_call: -; v_call: TRBV16; j_call: TRBJ1-2; clone_size: -